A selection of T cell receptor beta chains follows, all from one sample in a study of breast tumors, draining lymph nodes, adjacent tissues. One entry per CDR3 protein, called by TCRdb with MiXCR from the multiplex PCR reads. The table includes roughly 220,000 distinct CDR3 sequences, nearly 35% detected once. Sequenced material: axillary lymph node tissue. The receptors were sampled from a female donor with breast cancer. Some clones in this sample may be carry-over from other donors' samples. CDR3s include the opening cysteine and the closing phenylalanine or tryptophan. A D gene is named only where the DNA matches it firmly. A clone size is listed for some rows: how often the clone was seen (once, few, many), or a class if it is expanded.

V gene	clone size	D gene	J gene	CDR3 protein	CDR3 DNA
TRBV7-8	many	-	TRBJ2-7	CASSFGEIEQYF	TGTGCCAGCAGCTTTGGGGAAATTGAGCAGTACTTC
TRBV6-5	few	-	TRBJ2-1	CASSSLRSGNEQFF	TGTGCCAGCAGTTCACTGCGCTCCGGGAATGAGCAGTTCTTC
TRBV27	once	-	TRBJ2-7	CASSLSAQGNYEQYF	TGTGCCAGCAGTTTATCTGCCCAGGGGAATTACGAGCAGTACTTC
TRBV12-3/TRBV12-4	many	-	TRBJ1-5	CASRSPGAGQPQHF	TGTGCCAGCAGGTCCCCAGGGGCCGGTCAGCCCCAGCATTTT
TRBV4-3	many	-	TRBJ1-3	CASSQSQGGAGNTIYF	TGCGCCAGCAGCCAATCCCAGGGTGGCGCTGGAAACACCATATATTTT
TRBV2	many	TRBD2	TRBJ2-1	CASGPGGGTYNEQFF	TGTGCCAGCGGCCCGGGGGGGGGCACCTACAATGAGCAGTTCTTC
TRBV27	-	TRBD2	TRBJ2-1	CASSQGLAGPYNEQFF	TGTGCCAGCAGTCAGGGACTAGCGGGCCCCTACAATGAGCAGTTCTTC
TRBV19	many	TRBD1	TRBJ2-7	CASSDRGTGEQYF	TGTGCCAGTAGTGACAGGGGGACGGGCGAGCAGTACTTC
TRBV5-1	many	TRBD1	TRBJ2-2	CASSFDRVGTGELFF	TGCGCCAGCAGCTTCGACAGGGTTGGCACCGGGGAGCTGTTTTTT
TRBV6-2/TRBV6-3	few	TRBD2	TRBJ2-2	CASSYSAGVITGELFF	TGTGCCAGCAGTTACTCTGCGGGAGTGATCACCGGGGAGCTGTTTTTT
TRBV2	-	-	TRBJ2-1	CASSPSGGPTPYNEQFF	TGTGCCAGCAGCCCCAGCGGCGGGCCCACCCCGTACAATGAGCAGTTCTTC
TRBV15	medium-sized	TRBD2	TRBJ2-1	CATSRDWLAGGGFYNEQFF	TGTGCCACCAGCAGAGATTGGCTAGCGGGAGGGGGTTTCTACAATGAGCAGTTCTTC
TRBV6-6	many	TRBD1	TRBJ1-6	CASIHWGTGDSPLHF	TGTGCCAGCATCCACTGGGGGACAGGGGATTCACCCCTCCACTTT
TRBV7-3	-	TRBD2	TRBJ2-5	CASSPTSSGTRETQYF	TGTGCCAGCAGCCCTACTTCTAGCGGGACACGGGAGACCCAGTACTTC
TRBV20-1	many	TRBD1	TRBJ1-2	CSAPWTGDATWRGYTF	TGCAGTGCTCCCTGGACAGGGGATGCTACTTGGCGTGGCTACACCTTC
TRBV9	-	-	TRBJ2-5	CASNLGLSKETQSF	TGTGCCAGCAACCTAGGACTTAGCAAGGAGACCCAGTCCTTC